This T cell receptor beta chain was sequenced in a study of blood T cell repertoires in COVID-19. Background on the study: Acute-phase and convalescent COVID-19 samples originated in the United States, Italy and Spain. From T cells, B-cell-depleted T cells, or PBMCs came the material, which was cDNA or gDNA.

As originally analysed: By means of reference gene primer amplification, nucleated cell counts were estimated. TCRdb's table, derived via immunoSEQ multiplex PCR, lists solely in-frame clones and lacks some. The V and J calls and clone size were taken over from that table, and D and trimming were inferred from the DNA. The sample has hundreds of thousands of clones; under 90% are singletons. Germline values: CDR1 ENHRY, CDR2 SYGVKD. CDR3 length: 14 amino acids. Trimming stripped 10 bases from V and 0 bases from J, with 16 bases between. V usage is TRBV10-3 and J usage is TRBJ2-7; D uncertain. Sequencing was carried out using peripheral blood. The sequence was collected from a human donor in a cohort sampled during active COVID-19. As DNA, the CDR3 is TGTGCCACCATCGAGCCAGGTCACTCCTACGAGCAGTACTTC. Residues: CATIEPGHSYEQYF.